This T cell receptor (beta chain) was sequenced in a study of blood T cell repertoires in COVID-19. Profiling relied on immunoSEQ multiplex PCR, and the TCRdb table lists in-frame clones only, not all of them. The data hold fewer than 70,000 clones, with under 85% observed a single time. The sample taken for sequencing was peripheral blood. This TCR derives from a man in his sixties with acute or convalescent COVID-19.

CDR3 in DNA: TGTGCCAGCAGCGCGCTCGGAGGAAGGCAAGAGACCCAGTACTTC. It is translated as CASSALGGRQETQYF. This chain joins TRBV9 and TRBJ2-5, with D possibly being TRBD2 (5 bases). Germline lookup yields CDR1 SGDLS and CDR2 YYNGEE. The ends were cut back, 3 bases at V and 2 bases at J, with 14 bases in the middle. CDR3 length: 15 residues.